The 21 T cell receptor beta chains presented below share a single source sample, sequenced in a study of blood T cell repertoires in COVID-19. Clones were read by immunoSEQ multiplex PCR, and TCRdb kept only the in-frame ones, dropping some. The sample has around 25,000 clones, around 90% seen once. The source material was peripheral blood. Every receptor here comes from a man in his sixties or seventies in a cohort sampled during active COVID-19.

This sequence joins TRBV27 and TRBJ1-3; D not resolved. V shed 0 bases and J shed 0 bases, with 12 bases lying between them. Germline V CDR1 and CDR2: MNHEY, SMNVEV (reference sequence). The CDR3 has 17 residues. DNA of the CDR3: TGTGCCAGCAGTTTATCTTCGCCGGGGTACTCTGGAAACACCATATATTTT. Its translation is CASSLSSPGYSGNTIYF.

The V gene is TRBV4-3, the J gene TRBJ1-2; D unresolved. V shed 0 bases and J shed 4 bases, with 12 bases lying between them. CDR1 is LGHNA, CDR2 YSLEER, per germline. The CDR3 consists of 15 residues. The CDR3 region is CASSQDLTVLYGYTF. Written as DNA, the CDR3 is TGCGCCAGCAGCCAAGATCTTACAGTACTCTATGGCTACACCTTC.

The gene calls are TRBV28 and TRBJ1-1; D call uncertain. The CDR3 is 13 amino acids. Germline loops: CDR1 MDHEN, CDR2 SYDVKM. The V and J ends lost 6 bases and 2 bases respectively, with 10 bases between them. The CDR3 here is CASRYSLNTEAFF. As DNA, the CDR3 is TGTGCCAGCAGGTACAGCCTAAACACTGAAGCTTTCTTT.

V usage is TRBV19 and J usage is TRBJ1-2; D may be TRBD1 (5 bases). Germline V gene sequence: CDR1 LNHDA, CDR2 SQIVND (reference sequence). The CDR3 is made up of 14 amino acids. V was cut by 7 bases and J by 4 bases, with 16 bases left in between. The CDR3 spells CASKRGDFSYGYTF. The CDR3 region has the DNA TGTGCCAGTAAAAGGGGCGACTTTAGCTATGGCTACACCTTC.

This clone was counted a single time. This sequence joins TRBV6-6 and TRBJ1-1; 8 nucleotides match TRBD1. This CDR3 region has 16 residues. V was clipped by 6 bases and J by 7 bases; unmatched bases: 16. Per the germline V gene, CDR1 is MNHNY and CDR2 is SVGAGI (reference sequence). The CDR3 spells CASSSILTGTGYEAFF. The DNA of the CDR3 is TGTGCCAGCAGCTCGATACTAACCGGGACAGGATATGAAGCTTTCTTT.

The gene calls are TRBV5-1 and TRBJ2-2; TRBD2 aligns across 7 bases. V was clipped by 0 bases and J by 0 bases; unmatched bases: 2. The V gene's germline CDR1 is SGHRS and CDR2 YFSETQ. CDR3 length equals 16 residues. The CDR3 region has the DNA TGCGCCAGCAGCTTGGGGGGGACTACGAACACCGGGGAGCTGTTTTTT. It encodes CASSLGGTTNTGELFF.

The rearrangement joins TRBV7-2 to TRBJ2-7, with 10 bases lining up with TRBD1. CDR1 SGHTA and CDR2 FQGNSA come from the germline V gene. The CDR3 loop spans 15 amino acids. Losses at the gene ends were 5 bases for V and 3 bases for J; bases not matched to a gene: 7. The CDR3 region has the DNA TGTGCCAGCAGCCGTACCGGGACAGGGGTCTACGAGCAGTACTTC. Translation gives CASSRTGTGVYEQYF.

The chain combines TRBV7-2 with TRBJ1-2, with 9 bases identical to TRBD1. The germline V gene has CDR1 SGHTA and CDR2 FQGNSA. This CDR3 has 16 residues. V lost 5 bases and J lost 4; bases outside the gene matches: 11. CDR3 region: CASSRSGTGRSYGYTF. The CDR3 coding sequence is TGTGCCAGCAGCCGCTCCGGGACAGGGAGATCCTATGGCTACACCTTC.

J is TRBJ2-7 and V is TRBV7-6; 8 bases line up with TRBD1. CDR3 size: 15 residues. Germline V gene data show CDR1 as SGHVS and CDR2 as FNYEAQ. The V and J ends lost 1 base and 7 bases, in that order; junction bases with no gene match: 9. The CDR3 region has the DNA TGTGCCAGCAGCTTAGGGGGGACAGGAGCCGGGGAGCAGTACTTC. It specifies CASSLGGTGAGEQYF.

This sequence joins TRBV7-9 and TRBJ1-4, with 7 bases fitting TRBD1. The CDR3 is made up of 16 amino acids. V lost 5 bases, J lost 7 bases, and 13 bases stayed unmatched. From germline, CDR1 is SEHNR and CDR2 FQNEAQ (reference sequence). CDR3 protein: CASSEGQPKEGEKLFF. The CDR3 DNA reads TGTGCCAGCAGCGAGGGACAGCCCAAGGAAGGTGAAAAACTGTTTTTT.

The rearrangement joins TRBV11-2 to TRBJ1-6; a weak D match, TRBD1 (6 bases). Trimming took off 3 bases at V and 3 bases at J, with 9 bases between the two ends. The CDR3 runs to 15 residues. The germline CDR1 and CDR2 sequences are SGHAT and FQNNGV. The CDR3 coding sequence is TGTGCCAGCAGCTTGGTACAGGGCTATAATTCACCCCTCCACTTT. It yields the protein CASSLVQGYNSPLHF.

V usage is TRBV18 and J usage is TRBJ2-3; 8 bases fit TRBD2. Germline values: CDR1 KGHSH, CDR2 LQKENI. The CDR3 has 16 amino acids. Losses at the gene ends were 4 bases for V and 4 bases for J; bases not matched to a gene: 10. The CDR3 loop is CASSLLAGGEADTQYF. In DNA form, the CDR3 reads TGTGCCAGCTCACTACTCGCGGGGGGCGAGGCAGATACGCAGTATTTT.

The rearrangement uses TRBV6-5 and TRBJ2-7, with a tentative D call TRBD2 (5 bases). V lost 0 bases, J lost 0 bases, and 9 bases lay in between. Germline CDR1 MNHEY, CDR2 SVGAGI. The CDR3 contains 15 residues. The CDR3 sequence is CASSYSDSSSYEQYF. The CDR3 DNA is TGTGCCAGCAGTTACTCGGACTCGAGCTCCTACGAGCAGTACTTC.

The chain is built from TRBV2 and TRBJ2-7, with 9 bases that match TRBD1. CDR1 and CDR2 from the germline V gene are SNHLY and FYNNEI. This CDR3 is 15 amino acids long. J gave up 0 bases and V 5 bases, and 5 bases lay outside the gene matches. CDR3: CASSRQGGASYEQYF. The CDR3 DNA reads TGTGCCAGCAGTAGACAGGGGGGGGCCTCCTACGAGCAGTACTTC.

The CDR3 DNA reads TGCGCCAGCTCACAGGGGATAGGCACTGAAGCTTTCTTT. This encodes CASSQGIGTEAFF. This chain uses TRBV5-1 with TRBJ1-1; the match to TRBD1 covers 7 bases. The V gene end was trimmed by 7 bases and the J gene end by 4 bases; junction bases not matched to a gene: 7. CDR3 length: 13 residues. Germline V CDR1 and CDR2: SGHRS, YFSETQ.

The chain links TRBV21-1 to TRBJ2-5; the tabulated D call, TRBD1, remains unverified against the DNA. TRBV21-1 corresponds to a pseudogene. The CDR3 covers 20 residues. The CDR3 DNA follows: TGTGCCAGCAGCGAAAACAGGGGAATTGTCCCTGGGACCCGACAAGAGACCCAGTACTTC. Residues: CASSENRGIVPGTRQETQYF.

CDR3 nucleotides: TGTGCCTGGAATGAGATGGCAACTAATGAAAAACTGTTTTTT. This translates into CAWNEMATNEKLFF. The chain carries TRBV30 and TRBJ1-4; D is unclear. The CDR3 runs to 14 residues. The V gene's germline CDR1 is GTSNPN and CDR2 SVGIG (reference sequence). The ends were cut back, 4 bases at V and 0 bases at J, with 9 bases in the middle.

V is TRBV6-4 and J is TRBJ2-1, with 7 nucleotides matching TRBD2. The V gene end was trimmed by 4 bases and the J gene end by 6 bases; junction bases not matched to a gene: 6. CDR1 and CDR2 (germline): MRHNA, SNTAGT. The CDR3 runs to 14 residues. CDR3 in DNA: TGTGCCAGCAGTGCCGGGACTACCAGCAATGAGCAGTTCTTC. Its protein product is CASSAGTTSNEQFF.

The V gene is TRBV7-9, the J gene TRBJ1-5; D not resolved. With 1 base removed from V and 2 bases from J, the gap between germline ends came to 6 bases. Germline loops: CDR1 SEHNR, CDR2 FQNEAQ (reference sequence). The length of the CDR3 is 14 residues. CDR3 coding DNA: TGTGCCAGCAGCTTAGTAGGAGGCAATCAGCCCCAGCATTTT. Translated, it gives CASSLVGGNQPQHF.

The rearrangement uses TRBV11-3 and TRBJ2-5; TRBD1 might be the D (6 bases). V was pared by 5 bases and J by 7 bases, with 17 bases between. The germline gives CDR1 SGHNT, CDR2 YENEEA. The CDR3 is 14 amino acids. Written as DNA, the CDR3 is TGTGCCAGCAGCCTCCCAGGGGAAGGGGGGACCCAGTACTTC. Translated, it gives CASSLPGEGGTQYF.

This chain uses TRBV23-1 with TRBJ1-1, with D possibly TRBD1 on 5 matching bases. TRBV23-1 is an open reading frame, and its role is uncertain. CDR3 length: 17 amino acids. Trimming shortened V by 3 bases and J by 1 base, and 18 bases separated the two germline ends. The CDR3 loop is CASSQPGGREGNTEAFF. CDR3 DNA sequence: TGCGCCAGCAGTCAGCCAGGAGGCAGGGAGGGGAACACTGAAGCTTTCTTT.